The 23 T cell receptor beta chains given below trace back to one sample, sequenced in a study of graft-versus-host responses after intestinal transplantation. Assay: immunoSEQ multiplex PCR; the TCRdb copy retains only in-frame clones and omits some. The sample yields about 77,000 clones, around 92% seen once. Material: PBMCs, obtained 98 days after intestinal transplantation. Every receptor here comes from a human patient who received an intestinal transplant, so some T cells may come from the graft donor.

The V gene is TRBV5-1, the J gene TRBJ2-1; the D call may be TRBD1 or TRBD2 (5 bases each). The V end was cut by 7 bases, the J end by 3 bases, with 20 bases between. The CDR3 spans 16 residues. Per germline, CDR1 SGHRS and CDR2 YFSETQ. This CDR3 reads CASAGNWGSIYNEQFF. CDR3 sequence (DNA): TGCGCCAGCGCGGGCAATTGGGGGTCGATCTACAATGAGCAGTTCTTC.

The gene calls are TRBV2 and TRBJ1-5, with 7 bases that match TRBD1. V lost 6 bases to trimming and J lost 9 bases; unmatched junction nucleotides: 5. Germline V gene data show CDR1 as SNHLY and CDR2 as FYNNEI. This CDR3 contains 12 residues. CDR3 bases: TGTGCCAGCAGGACAGGGAGGGGGCCCCAGCATTTT. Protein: CASRTGRGPQHF.

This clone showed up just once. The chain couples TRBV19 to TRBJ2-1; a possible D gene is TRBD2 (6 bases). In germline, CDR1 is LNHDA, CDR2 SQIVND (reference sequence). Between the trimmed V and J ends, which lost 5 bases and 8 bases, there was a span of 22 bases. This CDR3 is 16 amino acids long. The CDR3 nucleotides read TGTGCCAGTAGTGTTCTGACGGGACTGGGCATTTATGAGCAGTTCTTC. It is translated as CASSVLTGLGIYEQFF. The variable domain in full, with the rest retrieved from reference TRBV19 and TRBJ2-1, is DGGITQSPKYLFRKEGQNVTLSCEQNLNHDAMYWYRQDPGQGLRLIYYSQIVNDFQKGDIAEGYSVSREKKESFPLTVTSAQKNPTAFYLCASSVLTGLGIYEQFFGPGTRLTVL.

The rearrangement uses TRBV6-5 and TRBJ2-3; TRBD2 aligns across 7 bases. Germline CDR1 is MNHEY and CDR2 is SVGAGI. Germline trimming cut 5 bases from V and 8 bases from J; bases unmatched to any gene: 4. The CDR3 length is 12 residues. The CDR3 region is CASSHGEGTQYF. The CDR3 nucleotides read TGTGCCAGCAGTCATGGGGAGGGTACGCAGTATTTT.

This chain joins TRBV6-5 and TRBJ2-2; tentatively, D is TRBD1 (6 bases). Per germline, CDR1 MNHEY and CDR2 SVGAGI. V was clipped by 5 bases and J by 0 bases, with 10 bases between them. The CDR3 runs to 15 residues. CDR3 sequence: CASSRTETNTGELFF. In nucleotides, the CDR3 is TGTGCCAGCAGTCGGACAGAGACGAACACCGGGGAGCTGTTTTTT.

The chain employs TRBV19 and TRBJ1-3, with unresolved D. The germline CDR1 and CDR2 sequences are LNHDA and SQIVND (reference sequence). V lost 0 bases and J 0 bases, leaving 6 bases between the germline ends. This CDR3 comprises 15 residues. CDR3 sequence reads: CASSIEAYSGNTIYF. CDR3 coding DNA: TGTGCCAGTAGTATAGAGGCCTACTCTGGAAACACCATATATTTT.

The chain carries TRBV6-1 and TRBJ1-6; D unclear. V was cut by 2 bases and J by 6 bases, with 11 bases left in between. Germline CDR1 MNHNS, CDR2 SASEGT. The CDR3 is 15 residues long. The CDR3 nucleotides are TGTGCCAGCAGTGAAAAGGCAGGTCTTAATTCACCCCTCCACTTT. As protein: CASSEKAGLNSPLHF.

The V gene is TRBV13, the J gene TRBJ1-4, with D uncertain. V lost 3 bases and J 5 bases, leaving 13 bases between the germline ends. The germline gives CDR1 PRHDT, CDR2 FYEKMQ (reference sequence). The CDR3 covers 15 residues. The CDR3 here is CASSLRPGFNEKLFF. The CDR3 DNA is TGTGCCAGCAGCTTGCGGCCGGGCTTCAATGAAAAACTGTTTTTT.

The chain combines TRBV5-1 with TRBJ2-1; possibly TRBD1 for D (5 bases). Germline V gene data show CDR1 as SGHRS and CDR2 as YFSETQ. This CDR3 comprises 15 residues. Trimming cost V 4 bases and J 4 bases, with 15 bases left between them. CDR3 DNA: TGCGCCAGCAGCCTCCAGCCTAGACAGTACAATGAGCAGTTCTTC. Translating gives CASSLQPRQYNEQFF.

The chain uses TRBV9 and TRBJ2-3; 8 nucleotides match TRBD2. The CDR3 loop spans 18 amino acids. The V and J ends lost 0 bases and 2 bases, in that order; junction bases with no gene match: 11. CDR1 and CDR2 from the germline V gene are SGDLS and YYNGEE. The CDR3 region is CASSVAPTGLASTDTQYF. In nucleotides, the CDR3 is TGTGCCAGCAGCGTAGCACCAACCGGACTAGCCTCCACAGATACGCAGTATTTT.

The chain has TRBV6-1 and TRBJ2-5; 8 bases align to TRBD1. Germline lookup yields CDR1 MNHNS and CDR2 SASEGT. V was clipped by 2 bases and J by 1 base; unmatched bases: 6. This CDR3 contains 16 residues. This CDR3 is CASSEFGGQVQETQYF. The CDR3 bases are TGTGCCAGCAGTGAATTCGGGGGACAGGTCCAAGAGACCCAGTACTTC.

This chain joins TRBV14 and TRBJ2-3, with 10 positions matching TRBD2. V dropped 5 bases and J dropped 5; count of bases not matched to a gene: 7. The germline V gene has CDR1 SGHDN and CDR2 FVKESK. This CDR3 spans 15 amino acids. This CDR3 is CASSIRSGGGDTQYF. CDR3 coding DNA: TGTGCCAGCAGCATACGGAGCGGGGGGGGAGATACGCAGTATTTT.

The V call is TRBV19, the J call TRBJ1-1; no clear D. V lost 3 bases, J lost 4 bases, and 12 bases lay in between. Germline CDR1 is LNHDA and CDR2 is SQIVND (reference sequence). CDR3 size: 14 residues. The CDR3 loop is CASSMRGRTTEAFF. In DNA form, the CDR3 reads TGTGCCAGTAGTATGCGAGGGCGCACCACTGAAGCTTTCTTT.

Written as DNA, the CDR3 is TGTGCCACCAGCCTGAGAGGGGGGGACAATCAGCCCCAGCATTTT. Encoded protein: CATSLRGGDNQPQHF. This sequence joins TRBV15 and TRBJ1-5, with a tentative D call TRBD1 (6 bases). Per the germline V gene, CDR1 is LNHNV and CDR2 is YYDKDF (reference sequence). CDR3 length: 15 residues. Trimming removed 5 bases from V and 3 bases from J, with 14 bases in between.

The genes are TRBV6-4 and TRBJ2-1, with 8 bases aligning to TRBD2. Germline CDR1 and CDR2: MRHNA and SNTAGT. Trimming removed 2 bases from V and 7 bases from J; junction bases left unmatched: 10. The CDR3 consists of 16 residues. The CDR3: CASSDRAGGGGNEQFF. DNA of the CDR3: TGTGCCAGCAGTGACAGGGCGGGAGGAGGAGGTAATGAGCAGTTCTTC.

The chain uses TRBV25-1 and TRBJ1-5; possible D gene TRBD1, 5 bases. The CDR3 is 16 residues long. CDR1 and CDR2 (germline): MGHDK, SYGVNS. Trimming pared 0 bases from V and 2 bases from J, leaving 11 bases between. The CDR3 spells CASSEYGEGGNQPQHF. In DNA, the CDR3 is TGTGCCAGCAGTGAATATGGGGAAGGGGGCAATCAGCCCCAGCATTTT.

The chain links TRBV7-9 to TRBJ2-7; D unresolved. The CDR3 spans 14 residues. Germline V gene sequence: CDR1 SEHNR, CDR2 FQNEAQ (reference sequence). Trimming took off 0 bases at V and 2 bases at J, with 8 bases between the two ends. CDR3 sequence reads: CASSLAGSPYEQYF. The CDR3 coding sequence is TGTGCCAGCAGCTTAGCGGGCTCTCCCTACGAGCAGTACTTC.

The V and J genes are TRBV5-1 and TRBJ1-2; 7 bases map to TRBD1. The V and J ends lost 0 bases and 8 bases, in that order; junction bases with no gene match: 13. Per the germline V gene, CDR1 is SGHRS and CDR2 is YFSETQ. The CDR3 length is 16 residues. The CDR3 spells CASSLGLGQGERGYTF. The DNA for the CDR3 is TGCGCCAGCAGCTTGGGATTAGGGCAGGGGGAACGCGGCTACACCTTC. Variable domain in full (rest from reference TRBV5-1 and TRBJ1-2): KAGVTQTPRYLIKTRGQQVTLSCSPISGHRSVSWYQQTPGQGLQFLFEYFSETQRNKGNFPGRFSGRQFSNSRSEMNVSTLELGDSALYLCASSLGLGQGERGYTFGSGTRLTVV.

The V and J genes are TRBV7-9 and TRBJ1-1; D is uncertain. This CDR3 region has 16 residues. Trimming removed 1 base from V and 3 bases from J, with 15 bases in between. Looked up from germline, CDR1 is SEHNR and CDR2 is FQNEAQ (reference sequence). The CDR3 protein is CASSLGVVFGHTEAFF. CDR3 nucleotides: TGTGCCAGCAGCTTAGGTGTCGTGTTTGGGCACACTGAAGCTTTCTTT.

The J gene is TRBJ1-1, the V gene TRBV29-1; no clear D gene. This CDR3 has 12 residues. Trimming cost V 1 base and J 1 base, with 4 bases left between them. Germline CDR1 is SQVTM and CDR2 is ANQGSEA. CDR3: CSVEVGNTEAFF. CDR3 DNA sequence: TGCAGCGTTGAAGTTGGGAACACTGAAGCTTTCTTT. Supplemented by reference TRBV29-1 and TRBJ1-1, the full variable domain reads SAVISQKPSRDICQRGTSLTIQCQVDSQVTMMFWYRQQPGQSLTLIATANQGSEATYESGFVIDKFPISRPNLTFSTLTVSNMSPEDSSIYLCSVEVGNTEAFFGQGTRLTVV.

The CDR3 DNA follows: TGTGCCAGCAGCCAGGGGGGCCTAGGGACCCAGTACTTC. It codes for CASSQGGLGTQYF. The chain links TRBV7-2 to TRBJ2-5; D is perhaps TRBD1 (7 bases). CDR3 length: 13 residues. Looked up from germline, CDR1 is SGHTA and CDR2 is FQGNSA. Trimming took 5 bases from V and 7 from J, leaving 14 bases between them. Drawing the rest from reference TRBV7-2 and TRBJ2-5, the complete variable domain is GAGVSQSPSNKVTEKGKDVELRCDPISGHTALYWYRQSLGQGLEFLIYFQGNSAPDKSGLPSDRFSAERTGGSVSTLTIQRTQQEDSAVYLCASSQGGLGTQYFGPGTRLLVL.

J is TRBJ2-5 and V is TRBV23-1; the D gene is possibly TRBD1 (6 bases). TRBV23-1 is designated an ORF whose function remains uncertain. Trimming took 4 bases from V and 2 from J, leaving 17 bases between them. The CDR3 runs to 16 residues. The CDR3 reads CASSPSRTGWQETQYF. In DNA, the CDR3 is TGCGCCAGCAGTCCATCGAGAACAGGGTGGCAAGAGACCCAGTACTTC.

CDR3 nucleotide sequence: TGTGCCATCAGTGAAGAGACCGGGGCCTACGAGCAGTACTTC. Protein: CAISEETGAYEQYF. This chain uses TRBV10-3 with TRBJ2-7; tentative D call: TRBD2 (5 bases). Germline V lookup: CDR1 ENHRY, CDR2 SYGVKD. This CDR3 has 14 amino acids. V lost 3 bases, J lost 2 bases, and 11 bases lay in between.